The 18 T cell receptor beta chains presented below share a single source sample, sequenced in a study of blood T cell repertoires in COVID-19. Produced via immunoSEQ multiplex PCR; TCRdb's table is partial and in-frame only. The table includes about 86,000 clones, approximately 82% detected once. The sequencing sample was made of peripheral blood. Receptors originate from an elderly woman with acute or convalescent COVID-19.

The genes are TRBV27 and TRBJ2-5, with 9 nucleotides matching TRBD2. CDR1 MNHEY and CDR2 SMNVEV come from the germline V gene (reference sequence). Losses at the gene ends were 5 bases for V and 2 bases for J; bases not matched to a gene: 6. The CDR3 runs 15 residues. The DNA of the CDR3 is TGTGCCAGCAGTGCGGGGAGCGGGGGGCAAGAGACCCAGTACTTC. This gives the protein CASSAGSGGQETQYF.

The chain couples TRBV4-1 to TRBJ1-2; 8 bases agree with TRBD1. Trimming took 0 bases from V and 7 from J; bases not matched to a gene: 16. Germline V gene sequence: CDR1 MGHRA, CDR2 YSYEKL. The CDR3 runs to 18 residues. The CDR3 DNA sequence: TGCGCCAGCAGCCAAGATGGTGCAGGGGGCGGATTAAGTCCTGGCTACACCTTC. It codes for CASSQDGAGGGLSPGYTF.

CDR3 nucleotide sequence: TGTGCCAGTAGTATAGTTGGGGGCCTGAACACTGAAGCTTTCTTT. The encoded protein is CASSIVGGLNTEAFF. The chain links TRBV19 to TRBJ1-1; D is perhaps TRBD1 (6 bases). V lost 1 base, J lost 0 bases, and 9 bases lay in between. Germline assignment: CDR1 LNHDA and CDR2 SQIVND (reference sequence). The CDR3 is 15 residues long.

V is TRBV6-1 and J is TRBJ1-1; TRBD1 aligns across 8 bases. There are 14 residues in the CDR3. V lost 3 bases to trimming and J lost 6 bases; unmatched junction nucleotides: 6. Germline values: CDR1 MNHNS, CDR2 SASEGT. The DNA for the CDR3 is TGTGCCAGCAGTGACCTTTCCAGGGGGCCTGAAGCTTTCTTT. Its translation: CASSDLSRGPEAFF.

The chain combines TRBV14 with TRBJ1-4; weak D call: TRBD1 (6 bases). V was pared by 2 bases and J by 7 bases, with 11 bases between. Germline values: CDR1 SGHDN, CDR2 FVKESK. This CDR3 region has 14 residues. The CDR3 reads CASSQTGMAEKLFF. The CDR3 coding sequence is TGTGCCAGCAGCCAAACAGGGATGGCTGAAAAACTGTTTTTT.

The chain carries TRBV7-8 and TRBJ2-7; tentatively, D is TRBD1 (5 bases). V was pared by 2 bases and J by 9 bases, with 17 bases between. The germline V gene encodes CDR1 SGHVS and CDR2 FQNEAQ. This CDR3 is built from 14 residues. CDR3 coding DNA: TGTGCCAGCAGCTTATCGGTAGGGGTAGAAGGGCAGTACTTC. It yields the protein CASSLSVGVEGQYF.

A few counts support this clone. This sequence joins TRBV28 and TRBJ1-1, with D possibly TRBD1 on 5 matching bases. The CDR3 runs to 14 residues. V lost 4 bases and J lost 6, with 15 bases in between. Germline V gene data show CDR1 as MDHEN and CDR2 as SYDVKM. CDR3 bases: TGTGCCAGCAGTTCCCCCGGGGGAGAGGCTGAAGCTTTCTTT. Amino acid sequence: CASSSPGGEAEAFF.

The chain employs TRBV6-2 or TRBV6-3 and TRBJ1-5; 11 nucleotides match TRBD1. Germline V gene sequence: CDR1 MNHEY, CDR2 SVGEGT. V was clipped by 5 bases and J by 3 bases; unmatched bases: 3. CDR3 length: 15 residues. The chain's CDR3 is CASSRDRGVNQPQHF. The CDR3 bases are TGTGCCAGCAGTAGGGACAGGGGGGTCAATCAGCCCCAGCATTTT.

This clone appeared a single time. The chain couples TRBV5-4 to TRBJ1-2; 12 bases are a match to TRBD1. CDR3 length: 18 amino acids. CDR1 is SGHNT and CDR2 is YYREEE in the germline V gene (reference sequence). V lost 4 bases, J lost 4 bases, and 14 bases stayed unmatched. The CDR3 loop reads CASSAGGGQGAPSYGYTF. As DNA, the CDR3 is TGTGCCAGCAGCGCCGGCGGGGGACAGGGGGCTCCGAGCTATGGCTACACCTTC.

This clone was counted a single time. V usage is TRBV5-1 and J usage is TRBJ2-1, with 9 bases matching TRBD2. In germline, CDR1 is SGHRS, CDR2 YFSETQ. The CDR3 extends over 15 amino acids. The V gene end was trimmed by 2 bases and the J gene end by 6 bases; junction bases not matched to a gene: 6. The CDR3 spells CASSFRAGGRNEQFF. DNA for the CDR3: TGCGCCAGCAGCTTCCGGGCGGGGGGGCGCAATGAGCAGTTCTTC.

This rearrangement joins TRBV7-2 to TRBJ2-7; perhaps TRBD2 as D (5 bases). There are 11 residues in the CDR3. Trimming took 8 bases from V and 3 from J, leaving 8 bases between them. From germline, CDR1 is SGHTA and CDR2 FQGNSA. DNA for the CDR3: TGTGCCAGCGCTGACTACTACGAGCAGTACTTC. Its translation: CASADYYEQYF.

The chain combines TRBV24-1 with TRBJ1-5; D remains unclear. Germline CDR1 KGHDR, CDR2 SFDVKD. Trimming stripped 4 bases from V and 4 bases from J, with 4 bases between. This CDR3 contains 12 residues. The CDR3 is CATSEQNQPQHF. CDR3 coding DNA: TGTGCCACCAGTGAACAGAATCAGCCCCAGCATTTT.

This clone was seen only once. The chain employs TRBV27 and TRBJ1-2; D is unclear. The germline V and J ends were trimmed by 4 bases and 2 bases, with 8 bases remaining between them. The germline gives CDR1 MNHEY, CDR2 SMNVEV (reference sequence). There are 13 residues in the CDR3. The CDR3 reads CASSSDLNYGYTF. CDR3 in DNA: TGTGCCAGCAGTTCAGATCTCAACTATGGCTACACCTTC.

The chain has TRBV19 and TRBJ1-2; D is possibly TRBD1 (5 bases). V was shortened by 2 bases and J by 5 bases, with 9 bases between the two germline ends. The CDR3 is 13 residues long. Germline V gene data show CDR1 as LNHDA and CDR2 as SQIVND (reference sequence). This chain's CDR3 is CASSITRAYGYTF. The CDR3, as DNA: TGTGCCAGTAGTATAACCAGGGCTTATGGCTACACCTTC.

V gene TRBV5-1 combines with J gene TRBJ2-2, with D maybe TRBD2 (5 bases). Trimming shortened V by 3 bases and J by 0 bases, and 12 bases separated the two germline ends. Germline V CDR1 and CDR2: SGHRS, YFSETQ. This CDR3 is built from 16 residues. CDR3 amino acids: CASSSYGDSNTGELFF. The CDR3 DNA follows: TGCGCCAGCAGCTCCTACGGGGATTCGAACACCGGGGAGCTGTTTTTT.

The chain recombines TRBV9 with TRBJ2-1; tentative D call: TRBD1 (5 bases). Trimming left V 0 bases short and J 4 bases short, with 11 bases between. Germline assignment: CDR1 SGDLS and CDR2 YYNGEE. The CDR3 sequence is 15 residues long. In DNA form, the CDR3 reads TGTGCCAGCAGCGTAGAAGGGGATCCTTACAATGAGCAGTTCTTC. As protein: CASSVEGDPYNEQFF.

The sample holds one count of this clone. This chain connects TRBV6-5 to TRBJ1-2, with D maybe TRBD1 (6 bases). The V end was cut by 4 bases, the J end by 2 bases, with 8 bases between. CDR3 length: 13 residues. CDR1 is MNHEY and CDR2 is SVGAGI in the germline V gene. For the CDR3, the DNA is TGTGCCAGCAGTTCAGGGGTAAACTATGGCTACACCTTC. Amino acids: CASSSGVNYGYTF.

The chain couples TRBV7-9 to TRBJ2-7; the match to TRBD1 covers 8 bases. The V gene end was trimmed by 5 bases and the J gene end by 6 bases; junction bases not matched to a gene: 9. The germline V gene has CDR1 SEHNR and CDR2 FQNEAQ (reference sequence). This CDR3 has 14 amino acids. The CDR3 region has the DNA TGTGCCAGCAGCCTGGGACAGGCTATGGGCGAGCAGTACTTC. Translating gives CASSLGQAMGEQYF.